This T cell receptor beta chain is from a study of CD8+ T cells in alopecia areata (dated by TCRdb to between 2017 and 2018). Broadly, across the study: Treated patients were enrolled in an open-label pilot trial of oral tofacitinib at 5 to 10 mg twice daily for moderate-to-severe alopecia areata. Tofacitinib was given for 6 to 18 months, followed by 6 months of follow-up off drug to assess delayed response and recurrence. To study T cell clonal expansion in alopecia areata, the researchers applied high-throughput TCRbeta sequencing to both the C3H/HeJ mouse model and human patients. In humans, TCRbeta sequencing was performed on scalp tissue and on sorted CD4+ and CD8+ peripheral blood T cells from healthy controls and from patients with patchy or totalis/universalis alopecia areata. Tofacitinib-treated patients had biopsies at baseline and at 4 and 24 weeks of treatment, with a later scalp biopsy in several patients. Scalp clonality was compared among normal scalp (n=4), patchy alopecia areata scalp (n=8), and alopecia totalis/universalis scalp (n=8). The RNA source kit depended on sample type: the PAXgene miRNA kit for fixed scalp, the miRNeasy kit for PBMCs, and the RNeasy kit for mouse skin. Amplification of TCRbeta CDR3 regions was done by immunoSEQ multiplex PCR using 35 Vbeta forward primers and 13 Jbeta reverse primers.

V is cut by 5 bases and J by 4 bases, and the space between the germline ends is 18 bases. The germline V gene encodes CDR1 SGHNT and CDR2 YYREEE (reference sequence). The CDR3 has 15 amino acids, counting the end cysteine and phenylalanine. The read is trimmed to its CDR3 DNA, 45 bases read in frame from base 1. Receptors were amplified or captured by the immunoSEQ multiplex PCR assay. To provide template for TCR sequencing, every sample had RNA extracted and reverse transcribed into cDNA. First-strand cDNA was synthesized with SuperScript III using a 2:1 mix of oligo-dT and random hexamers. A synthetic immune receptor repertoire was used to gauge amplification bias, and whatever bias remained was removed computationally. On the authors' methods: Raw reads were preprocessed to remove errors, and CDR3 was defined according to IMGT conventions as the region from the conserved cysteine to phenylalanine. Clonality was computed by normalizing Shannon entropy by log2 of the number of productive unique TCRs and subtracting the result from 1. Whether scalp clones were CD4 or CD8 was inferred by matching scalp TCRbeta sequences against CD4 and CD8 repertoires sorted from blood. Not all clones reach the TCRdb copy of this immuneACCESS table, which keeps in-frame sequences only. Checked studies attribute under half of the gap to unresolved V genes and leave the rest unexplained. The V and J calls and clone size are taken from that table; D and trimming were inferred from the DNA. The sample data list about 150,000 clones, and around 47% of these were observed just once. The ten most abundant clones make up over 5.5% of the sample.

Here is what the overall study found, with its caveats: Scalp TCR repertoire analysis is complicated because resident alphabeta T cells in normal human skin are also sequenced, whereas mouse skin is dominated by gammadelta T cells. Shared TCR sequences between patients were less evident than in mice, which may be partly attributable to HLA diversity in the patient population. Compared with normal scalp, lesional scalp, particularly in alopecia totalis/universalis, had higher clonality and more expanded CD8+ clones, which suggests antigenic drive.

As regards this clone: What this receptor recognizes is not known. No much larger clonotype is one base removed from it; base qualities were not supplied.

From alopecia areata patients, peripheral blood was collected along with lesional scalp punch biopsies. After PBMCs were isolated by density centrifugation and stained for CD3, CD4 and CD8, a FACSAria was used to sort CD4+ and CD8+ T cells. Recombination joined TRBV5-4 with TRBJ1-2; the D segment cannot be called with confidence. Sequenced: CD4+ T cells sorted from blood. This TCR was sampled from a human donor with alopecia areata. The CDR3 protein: CASRPAELTFYGYTF. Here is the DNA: TGTGCCAGCAGACCTGCGGAGCTGACTTTCTATGGCTACACCTTC.